These 10 T cell receptor beta chains were sequenced from one sample in a study of sequential checkpoint blockade in melanoma. Generated by immunoSEQ multiplex PCR, the TCRdb table keeps only in-frame clones and is missing some. The sample comprises about 40,000 clones, roughly 89% of which are singletons, and around 10% rests with the top ten. Treatment denoted: randomized to nivolumab then ipilimumab (arm A) or the reverse (arm B). This specimen was CD8+ T cells sorted from blood (inferred from file names), taken from a patient given nivolumab and ipilimumab in sequence. The origin of the receptors is a human donor with melanoma.

The chain combines TRBV29-1 with TRBJ1-2, with TRBD1 matching over 7 bases. The CDR3 runs to 15 residues. CDR1 is SQVTM and CDR2 is ANQGSEA in the germline V gene. Trimming cost V 3 bases and J 4 bases; bases outside gene matches: 11. The chain's CDR3 is CSVEAGQLSPYGYTF. The CDR3 DNA reads TGCAGCGTTGAGGCGGGACAGCTCAGCCCCTATGGCTACACCTTC.

The chain has TRBV6-4 and TRBJ2-1; the match to TRBD2 covers 9 bases. Germline assignment: CDR1 MRHNA and CDR2 SNTAGT. Trimming took 3 bases from V and 4 from J; bases not matched to a gene: 7. The CDR3 runs to 16 residues. Written as DNA, the CDR3 is TGTGCCAGCAGTGAACGATTAGCGGGAGATTACAATGAGCAGTTCTTC. This translates into CASSERLAGDYNEQFF.

This clone was observed a few times. The genes are TRBV19 and TRBJ1-5; TRBD1 matches 9 bases. The V gene's germline CDR1 is LNHDA and CDR2 SQIVND (reference sequence). The J segment lost 6 bases and the V segment lost 5 bases, leaving 8 bases of the junction unmatched. This CDR3 is built from 15 residues. DNA of the CDR3: TGTGCCAGTAGTTTAGGACAGGGGTATGGTCAGCCCCAGCATTTT. Translation gives CASSLGQGYGQPQHF.

The chain recombines TRBV7-9 with TRBJ1-1, with a weak D call TRBD1 (5 bases). Trimming left V 1 base short and J 6 bases short, with 15 bases between. In germline, CDR1 is SEHNR, CDR2 FQNEAQ (reference sequence). The CDR3 runs 15 residues. Here the CDR3 reads CASSLVDSPVPEAFF. CDR3 nucleotides: TGTGCCAGCAGCTTAGTTGACAGCCCGGTCCCTGAAGCTTTCTTT.

In its sample, this clone was seen once. The gene calls are TRBV10-2 and TRBJ2-7; possible D gene TRBD1, 5 bases. The CDR3 spans 12 residues. Trimming pared 8 bases from V and 1 base from J, leaving 9 bases between. CDR1 and CDR2 (germline): WSHSY, SAAADI. CDR3 nucleotide sequence: TGCGCCAGCGGTCAGGGATCCTACGAGCAGTACGTC. Encoded protein: CASGQGSYEQYV.

The J gene is TRBJ2-5, the V gene TRBV27; the match to TRBD2 covers 13 bases. The CDR3 is made up of 16 amino acids. Germline V gene sequence: CDR1 MNHEY, CDR2 SMNVEV (reference sequence). V lost 4 bases, J lost 5 bases, and 7 bases stayed unmatched. CDR3 protein: CASSSWTSGSPETQYF. The CDR3 coding sequence is TGTGCCAGCAGTTCCTGGACTAGCGGGAGTCCCGAGACCCAGTACTTC.

V and J are TRBV27 and TRBJ1-4; D unresolved. CDR3 length: 15 amino acids. Trimming cost V 5 bases and J 5 bases, with 15 bases left between them. CDR1 MNHEY and CDR2 SMNVEV come from the germline V gene (reference sequence). Written as DNA, the CDR3 is TGTGCCAGCAGTCCACCAGAAAGGCGGAATGAAAAACTGTTTTTT. Translation: CASSPPERRNEKLFF.

V is TRBV7-9 and J is TRBJ2-5; tentative D call: TRBD2 (6 bases). V lost 5 bases and J 4 bases, leaving 14 bases between the germline ends. The CDR3 extends over 14 amino acids. The germline gives CDR1 SEHNR, CDR2 FQNEAQ (reference sequence). CDR3 coding DNA: TGTGCCAGCAGCCAAGCGGGTAGTGGAGAGACCCAGTACTTC. It specifies CASSQAGSGETQYF. The full variable domain, with the rest looked up from reference TRBV7-9 and TRBJ2-5, is DTGVSQNPRHKITKRGQNVTFRCDPISEHNRLYWYRQTLGQGPEFLTYFQNEAQLEKSRLLSDRFSAERPKGSFSTLEIQRTEQGDSAMYLCASSQAGSGETQYFGPGTRLLVL.

The chain is built from TRBV7-2 and TRBJ2-1; 9 nucleotides line up with TRBD2. The germline CDR1 and CDR2 sequences are SGHTA and FQGNSA. The CDR3 has 13 amino acids. V shed 5 bases and J 6 bases; nucleotides not matched to a gene: 2. The CDR3 nucleotides are TGTGCCAGCAGCCTGGGACTAGCCAATGAGCAGTTCTTC. Encoded protein: CASSLGLANEQFF.

The rearrangement joins TRBV7-9 to TRBJ2-2; 10 bases agree with TRBD2. The CDR3 runs 17 residues. The germline V gene has CDR1 SEHNR and CDR2 FQNEAQ (reference sequence). Trimming removed 6 bases from V and 6 bases from J; junction bases left unmatched: 13. CDR3 in amino acids: CASRKAGLAGVSGELFF. CDR3 nucleotides: TGTGCCAGCAGAAAGGCGGGGCTAGCGGGAGTTTCCGGGGAGCTGTTTTTT.